The rows below give T cell receptor beta chains drawn from one sample of a study of immune characteristics of hereditary and idiopathic chronic pancreatitis. Profiling relied on immunoSEQ multiplex PCR, and the TCRdb table lists in-frame clones only, not all of them. The table shows 8,500 to 9,500 clones, with 70% to 80% occurring only once. The specimen was pancreas tissue with idiopathic chronic pancreatitis. All receptors derive from a human donor with chronic pancreatitis. Each CDR3 is given with its conserved first and last residue. Fields, in order: V gene, J gene, CDR3 protein.

TRBV6-1	TRBJ1-4	CASSEALGTGNEKLFF
TRBV25-1	TRBJ2-3	CASSGFVSSDTQYF
TRBV5-6	TRBJ1-1	CASSLVGGPSRAVGAFF
TRBV12-3/TRBV12-4	TRBJ1-1	CASSFHNSDEAFF
TRBV5-4	TRBJ2-3	CASSLAGGTPTDTQYF
TRBV5-5	TRBJ1-6	CASSSGQGVYNSPLHF
TRBV19	TRBJ1-3	CASLSKHTGYSGNTIYF
TRBV6-1	TRBJ2-1	CASSEMAGAGDDEQFF
TRBV18	TRBJ2-2	CASSPTVMQGTGELFF
TRBV29-1	TRBJ2-5	CSVISGTGDFRAQYF
TRBV7-9	TRBJ1-1	CASSFVPRQRYGVTEAFF
TRBV7-8	TRBJ1-2	CASSLGRAGANYGYTF
TRBV3-1/TRBV3-2	TRBJ2-1	CASSQEWGGFSTEQFF
TRBV6-2/TRBV6-3	TRBJ1-2	CASSSVFTYGYTF
TRBV30	TRBJ2-2	CAWDLRVGQGTGELFF
TRBV6-4	TRBJ1-5	CASSVEEAQPQHF
TRBV19	TRBJ2-5	CASSLAGGPGTQYF
TRBV2	TRBJ1-1	CASSLQGAATEAFF
TRBV30	TRBJ1-3	CAWSYGGSGNTIYF
TRBV6-1	TRBJ1-2	CASSDEYGYTF
TRBV11-1	TRBJ2-7	CASSLKQGWSYEQYF
TRBV7-2	TRBJ2-3	CASSTRGYEDTQYF
TRBV4-2	TRBJ1-2	CASSQGGPRGRGQAYYGYTF
TRBV3-1/TRBV3-2	TRBJ1-1	CASSQWTGDTEAFF
TRBV12-3/TRBV12-4	TRBJ1-5	CASSLIVSQPQHF
TRBV4-3	TRBJ2-3	CASSPLAGNLDTQYF
TRBV3-1/TRBV3-2	TRBJ2-3	CASSQGPSTDTQYF
TRBV6-5	TRBJ1-2	CASSLSTGQGPGYTF
TRBV7-8	TRBJ1-1	CASSLERAGVTEAFF
TRBV7-2	TRBJ1-1	CASSRPRDYTEAFF
TRBV27	TRBJ1-1	CASRRNTEAFF
TRBV28	TRBJ1-2	CASSLKTRWRQPGGGYTF
TRBV9	TRBJ2-3	CAGEGETDTQYF
TRBV7-8	TRBJ2-7	CASRQWTSGEDEQYF
TRBV6-2/TRBV6-3	TRBJ2-7	CASSTTGAAGYYEQYF